This entry is about one T cell receptor (beta chain). Its antigen is unknown. The data were taken from a study of shared clonotypes between healthy human individuals. Study in general: There were three CD4 naive, three CD4 memory, two CD8 naive and one CD8 memory plates per donor. Findings and caveats of the study: Relative to their counterparts shared across all four donors, non-shared clonotypes exhibited diminished generation probabilities.

The repertoire was sequenced with immunoSEQ multiplex PCR; TCRdb's copy has only in-frame clones and lacks some. The sample carries 550,000 to 800,000 clones, around 67% recorded once. Germline CDR1 and CDR2: PRHDT and FYEKMQ (reference sequence). This CDR3 spans 14 amino acids. V was pared by 3 bases and J by 5 bases, with 13 bases between. The sequence was collected from a woman younger than 45 in good health. Sequencing was performed on memory CD4+ T cells sorted from blood. Noted subset: CD45RA-negative fraction. The J gene is TRBJ2-5, the V gene TRBV13, with unresolved D. CDR3 residues: CASSLMGIGETQYF. The CDR3, as DNA: TGTGCCAGCAGCTTGATGGGTATAGGGGAGACCCAGTACTTC.